Each of the 28 T cell receptor beta chains below was sequenced from the same sample in a study of long-term antiretroviral therapy in people with HIV. Run at survey level, the immunoSEQ assay was version v3.0. Sequencing was performed with immunoSEQ multiplex PCR; in TCRdb, only in-frame clones are kept and a portion is missing. This table has around 33,000 clones, about four fifths appearing once. The starting material was unsorted PBMCs, obtained 0.4 years before starting antiretroviral therapy. The receptor source for this set is a man aged 18 to 29 with HIV.

This chain's CDR3 is CASRGHHAEKLFF. CDR3 bases: TGTGCCAGCAGGGGACACCACGCCGAAAAACTGTTTTTT. V usage is TRBV6-1 and J usage is TRBJ1-4, with D possibly matching TRBD1 (6 bases). CDR1 is MNHNS and CDR2 is SASEGT in the germline V gene. This CDR3 has 13 amino acids. Trimming stripped 6 bases from V and 8 bases from J, with 13 bases between.

The CDR3 here is CASSPPVNRETQYF. For the CDR3, the DNA is TGTGCCAGCTCACCACCGGTTAACAGGGAGACCCAGTACTTC. The chain couples TRBV18 to TRBJ2-5; the D gene is possibly TRBD1 (5 bases). The CDR3 consists of 14 residues. Trimming stripped 0 bases from V and 5 bases from J, with 10 bases between. The germline gives CDR1 KGHSH, CDR2 LQKENI.

J is TRBJ2-3 and V is TRBV7-3, with 10 bases lining up with TRBD2. CDR1 is SGHTA, CDR2 FQGTGA, per germline. This CDR3 comprises 14 residues. The trim removed 2 bases at V and 8 bases at J, leaving 4 bases unmatched. Here the CDR3 reads CASSLGLAGVTQYF. CDR3 in DNA: TGTGCCAGCAGCTTAGGTCTAGCGGGAGTTACGCAGTATTTT.

In the case of this clone: Sequence at one end of the junction differs from germline and may be a read error. The chain recombines TRBV7-7 with TRBJ2-2; 15 bases map to TRBD2. From germline, CDR1 is SSHAT and CDR2 FNYEAQ (reference sequence). The CDR3 spans 17 residues. CDR3 DNA: TGTGCTAGCAGCCGGACTAGCGGGAGGGCCGATACCGGGGAGCTGTTTTTT. Translated, it gives CASSRTSGRADTGELFF.

This CDR3 is CATSRDKDSGRPYNEQFF. The CDR3 nucleotides are TGTGCCACCAGCAGAGATAAGGACAGCGGGAGACCCTACAATGAGCAGTTCTTC. The J gene is TRBJ2-1, the V gene TRBV15; TRBD2 matches at 8 bases. The CDR3 is made up of 18 amino acids. Germline CDR1 LNHNV, CDR2 YYDKDF (reference sequence). The ends lost 0 bases at V and 2 bases at J; junction bases unmatched: 9. The variable domain in full, completed from reference TRBV15 and TRBJ2-1, reads DAMVIQNPRYQVTQFGKPVTLSCSQTLNHNVMYWYQQKSSQAPKLLFHYYDKDFNNEADTPDNFQSRRPNTSFCFLDIRSPGLGDTAMYLCATSRDKDSGRPYNEQFFGPGTRLTVL.

The V call is TRBV9, the J call TRBJ2-5, with D maybe TRBD1 (6 bases). V lost 3 bases to trimming and J lost 5 bases, with 17 bases between them. The CDR3 has 15 amino acids. Looked up from germline, CDR1 is SGDLS and CDR2 is YYNGEE. The CDR3 DNA follows: TGTGCCAGCAGCGCCCAGTGGGGGCAGCCGGAGACCCAGTACTTC. It translates to CASSAQWGQPETQYF.

The chain is built from TRBV4-1 and TRBJ2-5; TRBD2 matches at 9 bases. The CDR3 is 16 amino acids. V lost 0 bases to trimming and J lost 1 base; unmatched junction nucleotides: 3. Germline lookup yields CDR1 MGHRA and CDR2 YSYEKL. Here the CDR3 DNA reads TGCGCCAGCAGCCAAGACGCTAGCGGGATCCAAGAGACCCAGTACTTC. Translating it yields CASSQDASGIQETQYF.

V and J are TRBV4-1 and TRBJ1-1, with D perhaps TRBD1 (6 bases). V lost 7 bases and J lost 4, with 28 bases in between. CDR3 size: 18 residues. Germline assignment: CDR1 MGHRA and CDR2 YSYEKL. DNA for the CDR3: TGCGCCAGCAACCCAAGGGCCGGGGGCGTAGGGGAAGGCACTGAAGCTTTCTTT. Its translation: CASNPRAGGVGEGTEAFF.

The V and J genes are TRBV7-9 and TRBJ2-1; the match to TRBD2 covers 10 bases. Trimming cost V 0 bases and J 2 bases; bases outside gene matches: 1. Germline CDR1 reads SEHNR; CDR2 reads FQNEAQ (reference sequence). This CDR3 is built from 16 residues. Written as DNA, the CDR3 is TGTGCCAGCAGCTTAGCACTAGCGGGGACCTACAATGAGCAGTTCTTC. This sequence encodes CASSLALAGTYNEQFF.

The chain links TRBV10-3 to TRBJ2-1; the match to TRBD2 covers 11 bases. The V gene's germline CDR1 is ENHRY and CDR2 SYGVKD. V shed 8 bases and J 9 bases; nucleotides not matched to a gene: 15. This CDR3 comprises 16 residues. This chain's CDR3 is CAIEPTRTSGPGEQFF. The CDR3 coding sequence is TGTGCCATCGAGCCTACGAGGACTAGCGGGCCCGGTGAGCAGTTCTTC.

The chain links TRBV7-6 to TRBJ2-7, with D possibly matching TRBD1 (5 bases). Germline V gene lookup returns CDR1 SGHVS and CDR2 FNYEAQ. The CDR3 extends over 13 amino acids. The ends were cut back, 3 bases at V and 5 bases at J, with 11 bases in the middle. CDR3 DNA: TGTGCCAGCAGCTTCGGCAGGGTCAACGAGCAGTACTTC. This sequence encodes CASSFGRVNEQYF.

In this sample, this clone turned up once. The rearrangement joins TRBV6-6 to TRBJ1-4; TRBD1 is a possible D gene (5 bases). With 2 bases removed from V and 4 bases from J, the gap between germline ends came to 11 bases. Looked up from germline, CDR1 is MNHNY and CDR2 is SVGAGI (reference sequence). This CDR3 region has 15 residues. Written as DNA, the CDR3 is TGTGCCAGCAGTTACGCGGGGGATTTTAATGAAAAACTGTTTTTT. It is translated as CASSYAGDFNEKLFF.

The chain couples TRBV9 to TRBJ2-6, with D perhaps being TRBD1 or TRBD2 (7 bases each). The germline V and J ends were trimmed by 2 bases and 0 bases, with 18 bases remaining between them. Germline-derived CDR1 and CDR2 are SGDLS and YYNGEE. The CDR3 is 19 residues long. The CDR3 is CASSVNADRDYSGANVLTF. The CDR3 DNA follows: TGTGCCAGCAGCGTCAATGCCGACAGGGACTACTCTGGGGCCAACGTCCTGACTTTC.

The chain carries TRBV7-3 and TRBJ2-1, with D possibly being TRBD2 (5 bases). The V and J ends lost 1 base and 2 bases respectively, with 15 bases between them. Germline loops: CDR1 SGHTA, CDR2 FQGTGA. The CDR3 extends over 17 amino acids. The CDR3 loop reads CASSLNGGALTYNEQFF. In DNA, the CDR3 is TGTGCCAGCAGCTTAAACGGAGGAGCACTTACCTACAATGAGCAGTTCTTC.

This clone has a single count. This rearrangement joins TRBV6-6 to TRBJ2-7; 10 nucleotides align to TRBD1. After removal of 7 bases from V and 1 base from J, the junction contained 4 bases not matched to a gene. Germline values: CDR1 MNHNY, CDR2 SVGAGI (reference sequence). The CDR3 is 14 amino acids. The CDR3 nucleotides are TGTGCCAGCACCTGGACAGGGGGGTCCTACGAGCAGTACTTC. Residues: CASTWTGGSYEQYF.

V is TRBV2 and J is TRBJ1-6, with D perhaps TRBD1 (5 bases). The CDR3 contains 13 residues. The V end was cut by 5 bases, the J end by 12 bases, with 14 bases between. The germline gives CDR1 SNHLY, CDR2 FYNNEI. The CDR3 nucleotides are TGTGCCAGCAGTCGAGCGGGGGAGCGACCCCTCCACTTT. Protein: CASSRAGERPLHF. The full variable domain, with the rest looked up from reference TRBV2 and TRBJ1-6, is EPEVTQTPSHQVTQMGQEVILRCVPISNHLYFYWYRQILGQKVEFLVSFYNNEISEKSEIFDDQFSVERPDGSNFTLKIRSTKLEDSAMYFCASSRAGERPLHFGNGTRLTVT.

This clone was seen a handful of times. The chain uses TRBV11-2 and TRBJ1-2; D is undetermined. V was clipped by 0 bases and J by 2 bases, with 10 bases between them. This CDR3 has 15 residues. Germline CDR1 SGHAT, CDR2 FQNNGV. The CDR3 DNA follows: TGTGCCAGCAGCTTAGATGCGAGGGTAAACTATGGCTACACCTTC. Translating gives CASSLDARVNYGYTF. Full variable domain (missing parts from reference TRBV11-2 and TRBJ1-2): EAGVAQSPRYKIIEKRQSVAFWCNPISGHATLYWYQQILGQGPKLLIQFQNNGVVDDSQLPKDRFSAERLKGVDSTLKIQPAKLEDSAVYLCASSLDARVNYGYTFGSGTRLTVV.

This sequence joins TRBV6-1 and TRBJ2-1; 9 nucleotides line up with TRBD2. The CDR3 runs to 14 residues. The junction had 7 bases not matched to a gene; V was cut back by 6 bases and J by 7 bases. Germline V lookup: CDR1 MNHNS, CDR2 SASEGT. CDR3 in amino acids: CASSVAGVNNEQFF. The CDR3 bases are TGTGCCAGCAGCGTAGCGGGAGTAAATAATGAGCAGTTCTTC.

The J gene is TRBJ1-1, the V gene TRBV5-1, with D unresolved. Trimming removed 6 bases from V and 4 bases from J, with 10 bases in between. The germline gives CDR1 SGHRS, CDR2 YFSETQ. This CDR3 is built from 12 residues. CDR3 in amino acids: CASKGWSTEAFF. The CDR3 DNA reads as TGCGCCAGCAAAGGATGGAGCACTGAAGCTTTCTTT.

The chain carries TRBV5-1 and TRBJ2-7; D gene uncertain. From germline, CDR1 is SGHRS and CDR2 YFSETQ. Trimming cost V 4 bases and J 1 base, with 9 bases left between them. The CDR3 consists of 13 residues. In DNA form, the CDR3 reads TGCGCCAGCAGCCAAGCCGCATCCTACGAGCAGTACTTC. Its protein is CASSQAASYEQYF.

The chain links TRBV4-1 to TRBJ2-1; 8 positions agree with TRBD1. V lost 0 bases, J lost 2 bases, and 0 bases stayed unmatched. This CDR3 has 15 amino acids. Germline V gene data show CDR1 as MGHRA and CDR2 as YSYEKL. CDR3 residues: CASSQEQGAYNEQFF. CDR3 sequence (DNA): TGCGCCAGCAGCCAAGAACAGGGGGCCTACAATGAGCAGTTCTTC.

DNA of the CDR3: TGCGCCAGCAGGGATGGGGGGGCGAGGGAGACCCAGTACTTC. Translating it yields CASRDGGARETQYF. The chain has TRBV5-1 and TRBJ2-5; weak D call: TRBD2 (7 bases). Germline values: CDR1 SGHRS, CDR2 YFSETQ. The CDR3 extends over 14 amino acids. Between the trimmed V and J ends, which lost 5 bases and 5 bases, there was a span of 16 bases.

V is TRBV5-8 and J is TRBJ2-3; 13 bases agree with TRBD2. This CDR3 has 18 amino acids. The V and J ends lost 4 bases and 3 bases, in that order; junction bases with no gene match: 11. The germline gives CDR1 SGHTS, CDR2 YDEGEE. The CDR3: CASSRTSGSFRGTDTQYF. The CDR3 DNA reads TGTGCCAGCAGCCGGACTAGCGGGAGTTTCCGGGGGACAGATACGCAGTATTTT.

The chain recombines TRBV9 with TRBJ1-2; maybe TRBD1 (6 bases). Germline loops: CDR1 SGDLS, CDR2 YYNGEE. The CDR3 runs 16 residues. V shed 0 bases and J shed 6 bases, with 18 bases lying between them. DNA of the CDR3: TGTGCCAGCAGCGTAGACGGTGGGGGTGGGGGCAATGGCTACACCTTC. It specifies CASSVDGGGGGNGYTF.

The chain uses TRBV19 and TRBJ2-2; D may match TRBD1 or TRBD2 (5 bases each). Looked up from germline, CDR1 is LNHDA and CDR2 is SQIVND (reference sequence). Trimming stripped 3 bases from V and 7 bases from J, with 21 bases between. There are 17 residues in the CDR3. The CDR3 here is CASSMKRSARAGGELFF. CDR3 DNA: TGTGCCAGTAGTATGAAGCGCAGTGCCAGGGCGGGCGGGGAGCTGTTTTTT.

The chain recombines TRBV7-2 with TRBJ2-1, with D uncertain. The CDR3 covers 15 residues. CDR1 is SGHTA, CDR2 FQGNSA, per germline. The V gene lost 5 bases and the J gene lost 0 bases, with 11 bases spanning the gap. As DNA, the CDR3 is TGTGCCAGCAGCCCGAGCCGGAGCTCCTACAATGAGCAGTTCTTC. Encoded protein: CASSPSRSSYNEQFF.

The chain carries TRBV25-1 and TRBJ2-1; 7 bases agree with TRBD2. V was pared by 0 bases and J by 5 bases, with 10 bases of the junction left unmatched. In germline, CDR1 is MGHDK, CDR2 SYGVNS. CDR3 size: 17 residues. In nucleotides, the CDR3 is TGTGCCAGCAGTGAATACGGGTTGGGGAGGGGTGACAATGAGCAGTTCTTC. It codes for CASSEYGLGRGDNEQFF.

The chain is built from TRBV29-1 and TRBJ2-7; TRBD2 matches 7 bases. The CDR3 is 12 residues long. Trimming took 1 base from V and 3 from J; bases not matched to a gene: 0. Germline CDR1 reads SQVTM; CDR2 reads ANQGSEA. CDR3 amino acids: CSVEGGGYEQYF. DNA of the CDR3: TGCAGCGTTGAAGGGGGGGGCTACGAGCAGTACTTC.